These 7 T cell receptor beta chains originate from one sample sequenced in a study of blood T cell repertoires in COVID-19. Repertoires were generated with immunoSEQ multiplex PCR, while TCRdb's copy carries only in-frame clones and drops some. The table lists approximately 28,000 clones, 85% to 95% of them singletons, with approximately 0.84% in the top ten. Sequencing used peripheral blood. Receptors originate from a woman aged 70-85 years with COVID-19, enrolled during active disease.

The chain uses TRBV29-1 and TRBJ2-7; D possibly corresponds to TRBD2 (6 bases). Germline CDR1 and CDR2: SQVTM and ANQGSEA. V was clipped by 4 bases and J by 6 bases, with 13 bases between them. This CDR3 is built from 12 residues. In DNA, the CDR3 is TGCAGCGTTGTTGTCCTTAGCGGCGAGCAGTACTTC. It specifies CSVVVLSGEQYF.

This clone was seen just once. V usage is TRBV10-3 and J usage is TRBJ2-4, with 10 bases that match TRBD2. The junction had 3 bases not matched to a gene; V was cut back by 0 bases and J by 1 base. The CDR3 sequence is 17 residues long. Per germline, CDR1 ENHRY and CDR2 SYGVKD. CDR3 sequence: CAISESGAGGAKNIQYF. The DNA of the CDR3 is TGTGCCATCAGTGAGTCAGGAGCGGGAGGGGCCAAAAACATTCAGTACTTC.

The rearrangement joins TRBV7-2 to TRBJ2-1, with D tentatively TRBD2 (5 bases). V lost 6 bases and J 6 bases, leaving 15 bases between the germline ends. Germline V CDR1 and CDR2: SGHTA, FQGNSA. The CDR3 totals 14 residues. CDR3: CASRAGLARNEQFF. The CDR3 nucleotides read TGTGCCAGCAGGGCCGGTCTAGCTCGCAATGAGCAGTTCTTC.

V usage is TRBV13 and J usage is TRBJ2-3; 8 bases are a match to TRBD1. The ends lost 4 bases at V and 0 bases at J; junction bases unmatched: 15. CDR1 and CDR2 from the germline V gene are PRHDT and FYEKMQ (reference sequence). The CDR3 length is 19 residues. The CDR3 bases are TGTGCCAGCAGCTATAAACAGGGGGGAGATTTTCTGAGCACAGATACGCAGTATTTT. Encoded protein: CASSYKQGGDFLSTDTQYF.

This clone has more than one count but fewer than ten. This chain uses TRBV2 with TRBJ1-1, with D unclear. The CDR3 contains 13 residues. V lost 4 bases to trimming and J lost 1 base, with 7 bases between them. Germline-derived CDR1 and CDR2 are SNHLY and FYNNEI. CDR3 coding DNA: TGTGCCAGCAGTGCCCAGGCGAACACTGAAGCTTTCTTT. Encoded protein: CASSAQANTEAFF.

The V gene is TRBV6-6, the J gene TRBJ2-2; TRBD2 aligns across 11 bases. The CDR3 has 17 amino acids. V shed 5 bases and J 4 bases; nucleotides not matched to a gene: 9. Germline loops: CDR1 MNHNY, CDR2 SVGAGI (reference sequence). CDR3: CASSPLAGVGGTGELFF. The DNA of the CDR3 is TGTGCCAGCAGTCCACTAGCGGGAGTAGGCGGCACCGGGGAGCTGTTTTTT.

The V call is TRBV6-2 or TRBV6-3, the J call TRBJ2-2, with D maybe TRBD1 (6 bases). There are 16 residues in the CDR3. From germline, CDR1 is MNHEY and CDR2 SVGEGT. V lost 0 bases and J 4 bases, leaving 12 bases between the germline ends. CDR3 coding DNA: TGTGCCAGCAGTTACTCGATTTTAGGGGGCACCGGGGAGCTGTTTTTT. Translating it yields CASSYSILGGTGELFF.